This entry concerns a single T cell receptor (beta chain). Antigen unknown. This record belongs to a study of early T cells in non-severe SARS-CoV-2 infection. Points from the study as a whole: Anti-spike CD8 responses were favored in VDJdb matching, and private and CD4 specificities were missed.

V gave up 5 bases and J gave up 7 bases; unmatched junction bases: 6. The CDR3 loop spans 14 amino acids. CDR1 and CDR2 from the germline V gene are MNHNS and SASEGT. TCRdb reprocessed the 5' RACE reads via MiXCR and lists one record per CDR3 protein. The table records some 42,000 distinct CDR3 sequences, roughly 6.2% of them present only once. Material: whole blood, obtained at baseline. The source of this sequence is an adult who was a healthcare worker with PCR-confirmed SARS-CoV-2 infection or an uninfected control (not recorded which). The rearrangement links TRBV6-1 to TRBJ1-5, with 9 nucleotides matching TRBD1. The CDR3 sequence: CASSTTGGWQPQHF. Here the CDR3 DNA reads TGTGCCAGCAGTACCACAGGGGGCTGGCAGCCCCAGCATTTT.